This TCR beta chain was obtained from a study of T-cell reconstitution after alpha-beta-depleted transplantation in children. The sample holds a few counts of this clonotype. The CDR3 is made up of 11 amino acids. Germline CDR1 and CDR2: MNHNY and SVGAGI (reference sequence). V lost 2 bases, J lost 15 bases, and 11 bases lay in between. Unique molecular identifiers were used in preparing the TCRbeta library. TCRdb independently ran MiXCR on the PCR reads; one entry per CDR3 protein. The sample gives a few hundred thousand distinct CDR3 sequences, about a sixth of which show up once; approximately 3% is in the top ten.

The chain carries TRBV6-6 and TRBJ1-3; D not certain. This material consisted of PBMCs from the stem cell graft donor, taken from the stem cell graft. This receptor was obtained from a human donor who donated a stem cell graft to a child with acute lymphoblastic leukemia. CDR3 sequence: CASSYEGTSYF. The CDR3 DNA reads TGTGCCAGCAGTTACGAGGGAACTTCATATTTT.